This TCR beta chain originates from a study of identical twins. A single record per CDR3 protein comes from TCRdb applying MiXCR to the 5' RACE reads. The sample holds hundreds of thousands of distinct CDR3 sequences, about 7.6% seen once. Study results and limitations: Modeled out-of-frame TCR alpha sharing in monozygotic twins fell below observed levels. The authors noted that invariant MAIT and iNKT cells could partly confound zero-insertion analyses.

The germline V gene has CDR1 SEHNR and CDR2 FQNEAQ (reference sequence). V gave up 4 bases and J gave up 3 bases; unmatched junction bases: 7. CDR3 length equals 17 residues. This clonotype appeared a few times. Antigen: not known. This same sample was also part of a study on yellow fever vaccine responses in identical twins.

The clonotype originates from a young woman in good health. Material: PBMCs. The J gene is TRBJ2-1, the V gene TRBV7-9, with 12 nucleotides matching TRBD2. In nucleotides, the CDR3 is TGTGCCAGCAGCTCTAAAACTAGCGGGGGGAACTACAATGAGCAGTTCTTC. This sequence encodes CASSSKTSGGNYNEQFF. The entire variable domain, with the rest obtained from reference TRBV7-9 and TRBJ2-1, is as follows: DTGVSQNPRHKITKRGQNVTFRCDPISEHNRLYWYRQTLGQGPEFLTYFQNEAQLEKSRLLSDRFSAERPKGSFSTLEIQRTEQGDSAMYLCASSSKTSGGNYNEQFFGPGTRLTVL.